The TCR beta chain described here comes from a study of graft-versus-host responses after intestinal transplantation. Using immunoSEQ multiplex PCR, the repertoire was profiled, and TCRdb retains in-frame clones only, with some absent. The sample lists 90,000 to 95,000 clones, about 93% occurring once. To note about this clone: Its antigen is unknown.

V shed 10 bases, J shed 8 bases, and the junction held 7 bases outside the gene matches. Germline values: CDR1 LNHDA, CDR2 SQIVND (reference sequence). The CDR3 has 12 residues. This specimen consisted of unstimulated CD8+ T cells sorted from spleen or lymph node cells, obtained before intestinal transplant. The rearrangement uses TRBV19 and TRBJ1-2, with 10 bases matching TRBD1. The clonotype originates from a human donor who received an intestinal transplant. This CDR3 reads CATETGGVGYTF. CDR3 DNA: TGTGCCACCGAGACAGGGGGCGTCGGCTACACCTTC.